The sequence of this T cell receptor beta chain was determined in a study of shared clonotypes between healthy human individuals. Study-wide background: Researchers drew samples from two women and a few men aged 18 to 49.

Only in-frame clones appear in the TCRdb table, and some are missing; sequencing was by immunoSEQ multiplex PCR. The sample holds over a million clones, roughly 74% seen once. There were no recent acute infections or vaccinations among the donors, who were healthy HIV-negative adults. About this clone: Its antigen remains unknown.

This CDR3 spans 11 amino acids. Germline values: CDR1 LNHDA, CDR2 SQIVND (reference sequence). V was pared by 6 bases and J by 6 bases, with 5 bases between. Study-level findings and limits: The researchers took only blood, and tissue repertoires probably look different.

This receptor was obtained from a man in his late teens or twenties in good health. Some clones in this sample may be carry-over from other donors' samples. The chain uses TRBV19 and TRBJ2-2; D unclear. The sequenced sample was memory CD4+ T cells from PBMCs. Subset of the sample: CD45RA-negative fraction. CDR3 sequence: CASRAAGELFF. The CDR3 DNA follows: TGTGCCAGTAGGGCGGCCGGGGAGCTGTTTTTT.